This T cell receptor beta chain originates from a study of T-cell reconstitution after alpha-beta-depleted transplantation in children. Study-wide points: Surviving recipient T cells and thymic progenitors accounted for the high day-60 TCRbeta diversity observed in some patients.

Unique molecular identifiers tagged the TCRbeta library. One entry per CDR3 protein, called by TCRdb with MiXCR from the PCR reads. The data contain about 980,000 distinct CDR3 sequences, 25% to 30% of them singletons. A few counts support this clonotype. Its antigen is as yet unknown. This CDR3 is built from 15 residues. CDR1 is DFQATT, CDR2 SNEGSKA, per germline (reference sequence). This material consisted of PBMCs, mostly from graft donor cells, taken 360 days after TCRalphabeta/CD19-depleted stem cell transplant. The source is a boy younger than two who had a stem cell transplant for SCID, so the T cells may come from the graft donor. The chain uses TRBV20-1 and TRBJ2-3; 10 nucleotides agree with TRBD2. CDR3 nucleotide sequence: TGCGAGGGGACTAGCGTTTCGGCTAACACAGATACGCAGTATTTT. Translating it yields CEGTSVSANTDTQYF.